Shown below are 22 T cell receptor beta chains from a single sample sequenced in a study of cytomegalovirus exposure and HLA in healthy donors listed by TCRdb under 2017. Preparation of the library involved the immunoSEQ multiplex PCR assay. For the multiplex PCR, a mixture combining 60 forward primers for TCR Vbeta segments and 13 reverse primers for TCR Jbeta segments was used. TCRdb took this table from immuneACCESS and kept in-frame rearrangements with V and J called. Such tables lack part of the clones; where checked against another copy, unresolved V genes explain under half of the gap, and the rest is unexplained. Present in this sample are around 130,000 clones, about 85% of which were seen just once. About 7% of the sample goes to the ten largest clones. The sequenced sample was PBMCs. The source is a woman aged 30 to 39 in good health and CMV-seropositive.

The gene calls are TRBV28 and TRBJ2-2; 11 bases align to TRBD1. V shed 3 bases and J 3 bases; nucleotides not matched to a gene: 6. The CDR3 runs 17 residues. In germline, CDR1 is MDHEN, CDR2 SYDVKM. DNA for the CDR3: TGTGCCAGCAGTTTCCCGGACAGGGGGCGAGACACCGGGGAGCTGTTTTTT. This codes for CASSFPDRGRDTGELFF.

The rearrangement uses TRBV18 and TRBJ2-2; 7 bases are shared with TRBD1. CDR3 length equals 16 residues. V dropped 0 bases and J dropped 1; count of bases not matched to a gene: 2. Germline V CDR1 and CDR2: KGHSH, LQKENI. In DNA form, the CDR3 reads TGTGCCAGCTCACCACCCCAGGGGGTGAACACCGGGGAGCTGTTTTTT. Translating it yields CASSPPQGVNTGELFF. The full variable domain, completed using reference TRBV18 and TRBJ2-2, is NAGVMQNPRHLVRRRGQEARLRCSPMKGHSHVYWYRQLPEEGLKFMVYLQKENIIDESGMPKERFSAEFPKEGPSILRIQQVVRGDSAAYFCASSPPQGVNTGELFFGEGSRLTVL.

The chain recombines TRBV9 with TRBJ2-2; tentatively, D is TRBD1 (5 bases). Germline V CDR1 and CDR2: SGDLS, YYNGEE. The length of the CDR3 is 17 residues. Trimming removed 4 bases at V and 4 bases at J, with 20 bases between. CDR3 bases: TGTGCCAGCAGCTCCCGACAGCTCCCTTCCTTCACCGGGGAGCTGTTTTTT. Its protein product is CASSSRQLPSFTGELFF. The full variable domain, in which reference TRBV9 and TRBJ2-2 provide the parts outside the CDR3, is DSGVTQTPKHLITATGQRVTLRCSPRSGDLSVYWYQQSLDQGLQFLIQYYNGEERAKGNILERFSAQQFPDLHSELNLSSLELGDSALYFCASSSRQLPSFTGELFFGEGSRLTVL.

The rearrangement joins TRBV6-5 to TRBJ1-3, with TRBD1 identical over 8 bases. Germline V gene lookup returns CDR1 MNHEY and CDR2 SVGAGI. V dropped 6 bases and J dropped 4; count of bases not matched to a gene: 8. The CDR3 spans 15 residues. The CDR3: CASSRNRGSGNTIYF. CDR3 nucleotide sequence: TGTGCCAGCAGCCGAAACAGGGGGTCCGGAAACACCATATATTTT.

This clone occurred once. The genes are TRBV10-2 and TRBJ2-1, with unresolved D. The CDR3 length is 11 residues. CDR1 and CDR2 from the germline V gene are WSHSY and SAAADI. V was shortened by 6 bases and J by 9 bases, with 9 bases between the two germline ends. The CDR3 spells CASSPRIEQFF. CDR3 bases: TGCGCCAGCAGCCCTAGAATTGAGCAGTTCTTC.

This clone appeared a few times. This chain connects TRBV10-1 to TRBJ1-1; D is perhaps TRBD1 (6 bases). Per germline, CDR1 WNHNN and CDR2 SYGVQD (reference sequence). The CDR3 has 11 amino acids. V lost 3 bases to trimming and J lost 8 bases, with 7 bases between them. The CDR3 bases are TGCGCCAGCAGTGATGGGACAGAAGCTTTCTTT. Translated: CASSDGTEAFF.

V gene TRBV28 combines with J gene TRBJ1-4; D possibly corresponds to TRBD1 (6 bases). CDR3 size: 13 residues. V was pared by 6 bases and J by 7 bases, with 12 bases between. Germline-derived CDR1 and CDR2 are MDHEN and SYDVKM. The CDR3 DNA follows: TGTGCCAGCAGCCGCAACAGGGCTGAAAAACTGTTTTTT. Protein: CASSRNRAEKLFF.

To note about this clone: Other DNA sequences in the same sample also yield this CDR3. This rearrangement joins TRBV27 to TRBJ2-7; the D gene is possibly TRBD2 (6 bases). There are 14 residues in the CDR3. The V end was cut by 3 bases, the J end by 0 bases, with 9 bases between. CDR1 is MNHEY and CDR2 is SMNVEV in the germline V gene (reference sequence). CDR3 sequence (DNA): TGTGCCAGCAGTTTGGGGGGAAGCTCCTACGAGCAGTACTTC. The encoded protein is CASSLGGSSYEQYF.

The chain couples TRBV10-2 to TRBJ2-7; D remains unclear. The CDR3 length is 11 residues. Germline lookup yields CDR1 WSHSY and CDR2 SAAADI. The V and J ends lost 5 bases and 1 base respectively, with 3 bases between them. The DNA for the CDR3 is TGCGCCAGCAGTCAATCCTACGAGCAGTACTTC. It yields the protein CASSQSYEQYF.

DNA for the CDR3: TGTGCCAGTAGTCAAATGGACAGGGGAAACTATGGCTACACCTTC. Translated, it gives CASSQMDRGNYGYTF. The rearrangement uses TRBV19 and TRBJ1-2; 9 nucleotides line up with TRBD1. Germline CDR1 reads LNHDA; CDR2 reads SQIVND (reference sequence). This CDR3 has 15 amino acids. The ends lost 5 bases at V and 2 bases at J; junction bases unmatched: 6.

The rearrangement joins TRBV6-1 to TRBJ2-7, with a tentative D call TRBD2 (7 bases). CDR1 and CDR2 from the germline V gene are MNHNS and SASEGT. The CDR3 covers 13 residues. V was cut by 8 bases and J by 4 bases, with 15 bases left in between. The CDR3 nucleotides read TGTGCCAGCGAGCCGGGGGGCGCATACGAGCAGTACTTC. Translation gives CASEPGGAYEQYF.

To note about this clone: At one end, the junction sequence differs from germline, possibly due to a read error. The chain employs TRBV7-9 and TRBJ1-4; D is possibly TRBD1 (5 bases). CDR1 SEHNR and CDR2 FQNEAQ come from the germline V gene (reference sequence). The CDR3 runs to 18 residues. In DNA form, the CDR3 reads TGTTCCAGCAGCGCATACCCCGGACCAGGGTCGGGGAGGGAAAAACTGTTTTTT. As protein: CSSSAYPGPGSGREKLFF.

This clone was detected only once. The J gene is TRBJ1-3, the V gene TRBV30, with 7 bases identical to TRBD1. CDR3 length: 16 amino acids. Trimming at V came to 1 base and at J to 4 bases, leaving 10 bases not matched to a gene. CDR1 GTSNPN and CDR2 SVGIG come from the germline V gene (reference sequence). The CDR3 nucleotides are TGTGCCTGGAGTGAAAATACAGGGGTACCCGGAAACACCATATATTTT. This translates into CAWSENTGVPGNTIYF.

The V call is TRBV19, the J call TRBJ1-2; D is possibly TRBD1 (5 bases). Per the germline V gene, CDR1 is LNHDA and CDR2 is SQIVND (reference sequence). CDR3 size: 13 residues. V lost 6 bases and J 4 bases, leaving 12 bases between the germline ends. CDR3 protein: CASRSGMGYGYTF. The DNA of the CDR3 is TGTGCCAGTAGATCAGGGATGGGCTATGGCTACACCTTC.

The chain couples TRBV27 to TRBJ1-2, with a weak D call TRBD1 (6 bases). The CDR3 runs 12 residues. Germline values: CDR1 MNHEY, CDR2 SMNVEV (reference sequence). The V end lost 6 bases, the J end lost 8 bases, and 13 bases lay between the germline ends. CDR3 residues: CASRQGLLGYTF. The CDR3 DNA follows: TGTGCCAGCAGACAGGGCCTATTGGGCTACACCTTC.

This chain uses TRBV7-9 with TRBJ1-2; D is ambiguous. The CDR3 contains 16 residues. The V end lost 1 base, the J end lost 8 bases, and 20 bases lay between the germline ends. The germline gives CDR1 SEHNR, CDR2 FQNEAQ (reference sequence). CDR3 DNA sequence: TGTGCCAGCAGCTTAGGAGCGGGAGGAGGGAGAGTCGGCTACACCTTC. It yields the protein CASSLGAGGGRVGYTF.

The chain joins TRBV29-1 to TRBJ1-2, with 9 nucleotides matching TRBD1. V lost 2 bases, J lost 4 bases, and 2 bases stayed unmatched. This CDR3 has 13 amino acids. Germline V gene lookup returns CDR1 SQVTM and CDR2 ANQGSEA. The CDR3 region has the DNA TGCAGCGTTGAAACAGGGGGCTTCTATGGCTACACCTTC. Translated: CSVETGGFYGYTF.

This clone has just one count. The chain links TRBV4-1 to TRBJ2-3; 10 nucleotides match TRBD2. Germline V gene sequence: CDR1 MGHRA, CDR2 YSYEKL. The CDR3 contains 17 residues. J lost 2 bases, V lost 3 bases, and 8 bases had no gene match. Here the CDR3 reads CASSQRQLAGITDTQYF. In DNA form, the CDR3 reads TGCGCCAGCAGCCAGAGACAACTAGCGGGGATCACAGATACGCAGTATTTT.

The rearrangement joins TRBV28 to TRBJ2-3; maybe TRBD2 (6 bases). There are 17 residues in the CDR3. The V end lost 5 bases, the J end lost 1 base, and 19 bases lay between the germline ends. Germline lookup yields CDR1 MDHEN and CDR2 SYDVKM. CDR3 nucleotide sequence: TGTGCCAGCAGTCCCCAGGACACGGGAGCGCGCACAGATACGCAGTATTTT. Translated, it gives CASSPQDTGARTDTQYF.

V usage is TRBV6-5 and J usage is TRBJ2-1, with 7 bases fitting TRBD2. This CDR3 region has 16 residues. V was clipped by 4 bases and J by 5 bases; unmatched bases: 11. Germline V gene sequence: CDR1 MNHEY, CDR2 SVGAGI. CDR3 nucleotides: TGTGCCAGCAGTTCGGGGCGGGGGAACGTGGACAATGAGCAGTTCTTC. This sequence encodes CASSSGRGNVDNEQFF.

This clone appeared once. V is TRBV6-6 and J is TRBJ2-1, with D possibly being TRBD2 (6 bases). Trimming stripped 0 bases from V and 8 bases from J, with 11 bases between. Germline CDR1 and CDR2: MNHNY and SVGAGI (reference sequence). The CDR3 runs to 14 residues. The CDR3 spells CASSYSRTSHEQFF. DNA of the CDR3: TGTGCCAGCAGTTACTCGCGTACTAGCCATGAGCAGTTCTTC.

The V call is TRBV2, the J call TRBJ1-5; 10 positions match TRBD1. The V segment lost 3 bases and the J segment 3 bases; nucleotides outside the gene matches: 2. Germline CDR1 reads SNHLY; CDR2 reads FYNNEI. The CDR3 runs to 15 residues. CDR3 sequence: CASSEDRGFNQPQHF. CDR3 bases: TGTGCCAGCAGTGAGGACAGGGGGTTCAATCAGCCCCAGCATTTT.